The clone carrying this T cell receptor beta chain was seen repeatedly, ten times or more. What it recognizes is unknown. Germline CDR1 reads MDHEN; CDR2 reads SYDVKM. The CDR3 sequence is 14 residues long. The J segment lost 8 bases and the V segment lost 5 bases, leaving 6 bases of the junction unmatched. The study reverse transcribed the entire isolated RNA, so it sequenced expressed TCRB transcripts. There were approximately 3.5 million reads on average in the naive, central memory and regulatory T cell samples. TCRdb's copy holds only in-frame clones and misses some; the assay was immunoSEQ multiplex PCR. Here the sample spans almost 350,000 clones, 8% being singletons. The data belong to a study of beta chain features in type 1 diabetes. The study, taken as a whole, reports: High-TCR-expressing cells could be over-represented by cDNA sequencing. Shortening of TCRB CDR3s, moderate but significant, appeared in all four CD4+ subsets of Type 1 diabetes patients.

The TCR sequence derives from a woman aged 18 to 35 in good health. Material: central memory CD4+ T cells from blood. This chain uses TRBV28 with TRBJ2-1, with 10 bases aligning to TRBD2. The CDR3 coding sequence is TGTGCCAGCAGTACCGGGACTAGCGCCCATGAGCAGTTCTTC. As protein: CASSTGTSAHEQFF.